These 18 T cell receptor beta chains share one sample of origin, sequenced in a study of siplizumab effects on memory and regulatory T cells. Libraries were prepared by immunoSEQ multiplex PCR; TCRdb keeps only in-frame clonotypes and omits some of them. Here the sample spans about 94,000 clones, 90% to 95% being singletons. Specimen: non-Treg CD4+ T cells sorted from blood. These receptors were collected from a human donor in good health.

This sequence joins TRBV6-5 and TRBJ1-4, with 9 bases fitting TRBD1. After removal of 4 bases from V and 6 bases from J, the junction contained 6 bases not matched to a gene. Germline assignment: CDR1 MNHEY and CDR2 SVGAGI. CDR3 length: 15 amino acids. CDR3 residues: CASSSTGQGDEKLFF. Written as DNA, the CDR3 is TGTGCCAGCAGTTCAACGGGACAGGGCGATGAAAAACTGTTTTTT.

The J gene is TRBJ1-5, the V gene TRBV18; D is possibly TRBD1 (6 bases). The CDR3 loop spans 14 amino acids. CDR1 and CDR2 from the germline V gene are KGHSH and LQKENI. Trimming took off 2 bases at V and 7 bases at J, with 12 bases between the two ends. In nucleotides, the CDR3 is TGTGCCAGCTCACCAGGGCAGGGGAGCCAGCCCCAGCATTTT. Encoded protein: CASSPGQGSQPQHF.

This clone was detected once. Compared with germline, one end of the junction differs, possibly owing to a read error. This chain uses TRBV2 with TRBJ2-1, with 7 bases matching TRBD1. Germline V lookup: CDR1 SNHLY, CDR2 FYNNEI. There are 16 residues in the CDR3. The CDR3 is CASREAGGIGKNEQFF. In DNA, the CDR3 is TGTGCCAGCAGGGAAGCAGGGGGAATAGGGAAGAATGAGCAGTTCTTC.

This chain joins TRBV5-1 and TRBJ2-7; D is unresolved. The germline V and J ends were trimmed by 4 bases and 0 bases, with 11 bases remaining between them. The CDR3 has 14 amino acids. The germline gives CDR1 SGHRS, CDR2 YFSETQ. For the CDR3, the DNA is TGCGCCAGCAGCCTGGCACACGGCTCCTACGAGCAGTACTTC. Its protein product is CASSLAHGSYEQYF.

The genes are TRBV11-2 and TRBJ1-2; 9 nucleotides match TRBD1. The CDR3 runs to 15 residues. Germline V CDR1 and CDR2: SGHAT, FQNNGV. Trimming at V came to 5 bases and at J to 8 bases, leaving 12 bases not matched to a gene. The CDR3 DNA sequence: TGTGCCAGCAGCGTACCGGGACAGGGTCTCCGGGGCTACACCTTC. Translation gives CASSVPGQGLRGYTF. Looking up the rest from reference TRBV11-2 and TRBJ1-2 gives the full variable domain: EAGVAQSPRYKIIEKRQSVAFWCNPISGHATLYWYQQILGQGPKLLIQFQNNGVVDDSQLPKDRFSAERLKGVDSTLKIQPAKLEDSAVYLCASSVPGQGLRGYTFGSGTRLTVV.

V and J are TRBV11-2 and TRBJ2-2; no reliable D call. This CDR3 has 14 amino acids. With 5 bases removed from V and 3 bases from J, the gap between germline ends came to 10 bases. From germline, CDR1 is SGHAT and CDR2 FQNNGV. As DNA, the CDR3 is TGTGCCAGCAGCGCACCAACGTACACCGGGGAGCTGTTTTTT. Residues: CASSAPTYTGELFF.

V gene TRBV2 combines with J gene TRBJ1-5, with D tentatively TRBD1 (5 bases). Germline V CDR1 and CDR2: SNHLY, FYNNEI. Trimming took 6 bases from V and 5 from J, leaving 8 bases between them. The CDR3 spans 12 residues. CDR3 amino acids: CASRDTDQPQHF. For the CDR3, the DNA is TGTGCCAGCAGGGACACAGATCAGCCCCAGCATTTT.

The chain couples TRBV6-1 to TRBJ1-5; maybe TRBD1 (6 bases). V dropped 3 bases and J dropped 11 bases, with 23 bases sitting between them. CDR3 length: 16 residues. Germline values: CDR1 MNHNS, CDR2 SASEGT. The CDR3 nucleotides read TGTGCCAGCAGTGAGAGGATACGGGGGGCGCGATCGGCCCAGCATTTT. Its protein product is CASSERIRGARSAQHF.

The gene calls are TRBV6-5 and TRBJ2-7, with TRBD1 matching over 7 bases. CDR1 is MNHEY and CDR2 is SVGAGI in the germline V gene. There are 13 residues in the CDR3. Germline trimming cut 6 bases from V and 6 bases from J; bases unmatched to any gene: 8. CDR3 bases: TGTGCCAGCAGGGACAGGACATTGTCCGAGCAGTACTTC. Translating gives CASRDRTLSEQYF.

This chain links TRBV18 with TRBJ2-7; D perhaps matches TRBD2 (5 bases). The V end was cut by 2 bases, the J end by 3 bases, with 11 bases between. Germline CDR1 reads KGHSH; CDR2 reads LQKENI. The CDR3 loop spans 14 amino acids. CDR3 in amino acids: CASSPGSVGYEQYF. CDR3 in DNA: TGTGCCAGCTCACCAGGGAGCGTCGGCTACGAGCAGTACTTC. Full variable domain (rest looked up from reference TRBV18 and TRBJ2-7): NAGVMQNPRHLVRRRGQEARLRCSPMKGHSHVYWYRQLPEEGLKFMVYLQKENIIDESGMPKERFSAEFPKEGPSILRIQQVVRGDSAAYFCASSPGSVGYEQYFGPGTRLTVT.

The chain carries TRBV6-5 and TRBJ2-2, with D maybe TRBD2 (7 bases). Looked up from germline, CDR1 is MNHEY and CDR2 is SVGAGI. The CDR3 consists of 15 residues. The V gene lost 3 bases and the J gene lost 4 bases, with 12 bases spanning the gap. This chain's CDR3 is CASSYGGAGTGELFF. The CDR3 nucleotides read TGTGCCAGCAGTTATGGGGGGGCGGGCACCGGGGAGCTGTTTTTT.

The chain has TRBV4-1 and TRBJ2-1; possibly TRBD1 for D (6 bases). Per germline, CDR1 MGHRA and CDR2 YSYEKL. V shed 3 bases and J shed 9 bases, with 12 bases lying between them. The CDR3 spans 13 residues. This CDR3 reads CASSHQQGSEQFF. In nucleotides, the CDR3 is TGCGCCAGCAGCCATCAGCAGGGGTCTGAGCAGTTCTTC.

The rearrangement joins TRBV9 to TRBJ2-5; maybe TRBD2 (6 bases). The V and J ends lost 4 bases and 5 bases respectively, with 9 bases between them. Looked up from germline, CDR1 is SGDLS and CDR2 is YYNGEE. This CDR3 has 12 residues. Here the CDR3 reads CASSPRGETQYF. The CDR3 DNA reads TGTGCCAGCAGCCCTCGGGGGGAGACCCAGTACTTC.

The CDR3 nucleotides are TGTGCCAGCAGCTTAGCGCAATGGGAAGGGGAGCAGTACTTC. It yields the protein CASSLAQWEGEQYF. The gene calls are TRBV7-2 and TRBJ2-7; D gene unclear. The V gene's germline CDR1 is SGHTA and CDR2 FQGNSA. The CDR3 spans 14 residues. Trimming shortened V by 0 bases and J by 7 bases, and 13 bases separated the two germline ends. Full variable domain (missing parts from reference TRBV7-2 and TRBJ2-7): GAGVSQSPSNKVTEKGKDVELRCDPISGHTALYWYRQSLGQGLEFLIYFQGNSAPDKSGLPSDRFSAERTGGSVSTLTIQRTQQEDSAVYLCASSLAQWEGEQYFGPGTRLTVT.

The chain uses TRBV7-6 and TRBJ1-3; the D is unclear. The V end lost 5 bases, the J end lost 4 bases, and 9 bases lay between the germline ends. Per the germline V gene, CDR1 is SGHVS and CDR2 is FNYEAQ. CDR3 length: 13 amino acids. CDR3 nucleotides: TGTGCCAGCAGCCACCGTTCAGGAAACACCATATATTTT. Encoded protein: CASSHRSGNTIYF. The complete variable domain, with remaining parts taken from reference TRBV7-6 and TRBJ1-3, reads GAGVSQSPRYKVTKRGQDVALRCDPISGHVSLYWYRQALGQGPEFLTYFNYEAQQDKSGLPNDRFSAERPEGSISTLTIQRTEQRDSAMYRCASSHRSGNTIYFGEGSWLTVV.

CDR3 sequence reads: CASSNRDRAFSGTGELFF. The CDR3 DNA reads TGCGCCAGCAGCAACCGGGACAGGGCGTTTTCAGGCACCGGGGAGCTGTTTTTT. The V call is TRBV5-1, the J call TRBJ2-2; 9 bases match TRBD1. CDR3 length equals 18 residues. Losses at the gene ends were 4 bases for V and 4 bases for J; bases not matched to a gene: 14. CDR1 is SGHRS and CDR2 is YFSETQ in the germline V gene. The variable domain in full, completed from reference TRBV5-1 and TRBJ2-2, reads KAGVTQTPRYLIKTRGQQVTLSCSPISGHRSVSWYQQTPGQGLQFLFEYFSETQRNKGNFPGRFSGRQFSNSRSEMNVSTLELGDSALYLCASSNRDRAFSGTGELFFGEGSRLTVL.

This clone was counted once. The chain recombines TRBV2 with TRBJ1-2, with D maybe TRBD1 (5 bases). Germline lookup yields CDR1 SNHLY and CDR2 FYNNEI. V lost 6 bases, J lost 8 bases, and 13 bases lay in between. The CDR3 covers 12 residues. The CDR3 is CASRTQGLGYTF. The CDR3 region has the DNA TGTGCCAGCAGGACCCAGGGTCTCGGCTACACCTTC.

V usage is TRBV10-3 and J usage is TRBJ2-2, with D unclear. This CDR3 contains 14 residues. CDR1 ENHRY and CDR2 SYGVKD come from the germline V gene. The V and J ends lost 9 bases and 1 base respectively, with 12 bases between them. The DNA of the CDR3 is TGTGCCATTAGGGCCAGAGTGAACACCGGGGAGCTGTTTTTT. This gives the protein CAIRARVNTGELFF.